This T cell receptor beta chain stems from a study of post-analysis software for immune sequencing data. Concerning this clonotype: Antigen unknown.

Unique-molecular-identifier-tagged TCR beta cDNA libraries were used. From the PCR reads, TCRdb called clonotypes with MiXCR, one entry per CDR3 protein. The sample yields fewer than 600,000 distinct CDR3 sequences, under 55% seen once. Study-wide results and caveats: Clustering by F measure revealed strong co-clustering among samples prepared together in one batch. Controls showed significantly higher normalized Chao1 diversity than did multiple sclerosis patients.

The TCR sequence derives from a girl aged 10-17 years with multiple sclerosis. Sequencing was done on a sample of blood.

CDR3 DNA: TGCGCCAGCATCTCCGTTATAAGCCCCGGACTAGCGGGAGTTAATGAGCAGTTCTTC. Its translation is CASISVISPGLAGVNEQFF. V and J are TRBV4-3 and TRBJ2-1; 13 bases fit TRBD2. The CDR3 covers 19 residues. V shed 7 bases, J shed 7 bases, and the junction held 19 bases outside the gene matches. CDR1 and CDR2 from the germline V gene are LGHNA and YSLEER.